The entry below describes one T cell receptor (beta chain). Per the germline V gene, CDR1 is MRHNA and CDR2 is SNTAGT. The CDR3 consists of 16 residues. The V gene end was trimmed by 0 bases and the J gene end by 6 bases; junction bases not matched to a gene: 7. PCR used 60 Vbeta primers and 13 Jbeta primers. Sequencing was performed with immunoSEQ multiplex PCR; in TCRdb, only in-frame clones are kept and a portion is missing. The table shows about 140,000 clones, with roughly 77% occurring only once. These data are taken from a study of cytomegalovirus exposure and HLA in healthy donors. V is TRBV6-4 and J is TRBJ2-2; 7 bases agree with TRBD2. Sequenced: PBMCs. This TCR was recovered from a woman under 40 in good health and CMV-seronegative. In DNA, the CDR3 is TGTGCCAGCAGTGACTCGATAAGCGGGACCGCCGGGGAGCTGTTTTTT. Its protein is CASSDSISGTAGELFF.